The next 10 T cell receptor beta chains were all read from a single sample in a study of blood T cell repertoires in COVID-19. Only in-frame clones appear in the TCRdb table, and some are missing; sequencing was by immunoSEQ multiplex PCR. This sample yields 200,000 to 250,000 clones, of which over 80% are seen a single time; around 3.6% belongs to the top ten. Sequenced sample: PBMCs or T cells enriched from blood (not recorded which). Receptors were obtained from a woman aged 25 to 39 who had been exposed to COVID-19.

The V and J genes are TRBV5-1 and TRBJ2-7; 13 positions agree with TRBD2. The ends lost 6 bases at V and 1 base at J; junction bases unmatched: 4. Germline V gene sequence: CDR1 SGHRS, CDR2 YFSETQ. The length of the CDR3 is 15 residues. The CDR3 region is CASTPGLAGSYEQYF. CDR3 sequence (DNA): TGCGCCAGCACGCCGGGACTAGCGGGATCCTACGAGCAGTACTTC.

The chain is built from TRBV19 and TRBJ2-6, with D possibly matching TRBD2 (5 bases). V was clipped by 1 base and J by 4 bases, with 11 bases between them. The CDR3 is made up of 16 amino acids. The germline gives CDR1 LNHDA, CDR2 SQIVND (reference sequence). The CDR3 region is CASSIAGTSGANVLTF. Written as DNA, the CDR3 is TGTGCCAGTAGTATAGCGGGAACTTCGGGGGCCAACGTCCTGACTTTC.

This clone showed up just once. The V and J genes are TRBV5-1 and TRBJ2-3; weak D call: TRBD1 (6 bases). V dropped 0 bases and J dropped 1 base, with 12 bases sitting between them. Germline loops: CDR1 SGHRS, CDR2 YFSETQ. The CDR3 extends over 16 amino acids. This CDR3 is CASSLAANRGTDTQYF. The CDR3 coding sequence is TGCGCCAGCAGCTTGGCAGCAAACAGGGGCACAGATACGCAGTATTTT.

This chain uses TRBV11-2 with TRBJ1-4; TRBD1 might be the D (6 bases). CDR1 SGHAT and CDR2 FQNNGV come from the germline V gene. The CDR3 spans 14 residues. The ends were cut back, 6 bases at V and 5 bases at J, with 13 bases in the middle. This CDR3 reads CASRQTGGNEKLFF. The DNA for the CDR3 is TGTGCCAGCAGGCAGACAGGAGGAAATGAAAAACTGTTTTTT.

This chain connects TRBV28 to TRBJ2-3; possibly TRBD1 for D (5 bases). CDR1 and CDR2 from the germline V gene are MDHEN and SYDVKM. The CDR3 is 14 residues long. The germline V and J ends were trimmed by 5 bases and 0 bases, with 9 bases remaining between them. CDR3 region: CASSRQSSTDTQYF. CDR3 bases: TGTGCCAGCAGTAGACAGTCCAGCACAGATACGCAGTATTTT.

The chain employs TRBV3-1 (or the pseudogene TRBV3-2) and TRBJ2-7; 14 bases fit TRBD2. V trimming: 4 bases; J trimming: 2 bases; junction bases outside the gene matches: 13. Germline CDR1 reads LGHDT; CDR2 reads YNNKEL (reference sequence). This CDR3 comprises 19 residues. CDR3 residues: CASSRRRPGLAGETYEQYF. DNA for the CDR3: TGTGCCAGCAGCCGAAGGCGCCCGGGACTAGCGGGGGAAACCTACGAGCAGTACTTC.

The V and J genes are TRBV10-2 and TRBJ1-4; 8 nucleotides align to TRBD1. CDR3 length: 14 residues. Germline V gene data show CDR1 as WSHSY and CDR2 as SAAADI. Unmatched junction bases numbered 4, after V lost 2 bases and J lost 8 bases. The DNA for the CDR3 is TGCGCCAGCAGTGAGGACAGGGGTGGCGAAAAACTGTTTTTT. Translation gives CASSEDRGGEKLFF.

This chain's CDR3 is CASSLEFTEAFF. CDR3 bases: TGTGCCAGCAGCTTAGAGTTCACTGAAGCTTTCTTT. This sequence joins TRBV5-5 and TRBJ1-1, with D unclear. Trimming removed 2 bases at V and 4 bases at J, with 6 bases between. CDR1 and CDR2 from the germline V gene are SGHKS and YYEKEE (reference sequence). This CDR3 contains 12 residues.

V and J are TRBV19 and TRBJ2-3; TRBD1 matches at 7 bases. Trimming cost V 2 bases and J 1 base; bases outside gene matches: 9. Germline CDR1 reads LNHDA; CDR2 reads SQIVND (reference sequence). This CDR3 contains 17 residues. CDR3 DNA: TGTGCCAGTAGTATAACTCGAGGGGGCATAGGCACAGATACGCAGTATTTT. Translating gives CASSITRGGIGTDTQYF.

This rearrangement joins TRBV2 to TRBJ1-5; 7 nucleotides match TRBD1. The CDR3 is 15 amino acids. V lost 6 bases and J lost 0; bases outside the gene matches: 5. CDR1 and CDR2 from the germline V gene are SNHLY and FYNNEI. DNA for the CDR3: TGTGCCAGCAGATTGGACAGGATTAGCAATCAGCCCCAGCATTTT. Protein: CASRLDRISNQPQHF.